This TCR beta chain was captured in a study of blood T cell repertoires in COVID-19. Authors' methods: Reference gene primers were amplified, and this amplification served to estimate nucleated cell counts. Profiled with immunoSEQ multiplex PCR; TCRdb holds only in-frame clones, not every one. V and J calls and clone size are given by that table; D and trimming were obtained from the DNA. The sample holds roughly 230,000 clones, around four fifths seen once. Germline V gene data show CDR1 as SSHAT and CDR2 as FNYEAQ (reference sequence). The CDR3 consists of 17 residues. Concerning this clone itself: The germline gene is not matched at one end of the junction; a read error may be the cause.

This chain links TRBV7-7 with TRBJ2-5; TRBD2 matches at 8 bases. The specimen was peripheral blood. The clonotype was recovered from a man between 35 and 55 years old with active or convalescent COVID-19. CDR3 amino acids: CASSLQGWAGGRPTQYF. The CDR3 bases are TGTGCTAGCAGCTTACAAGGTTGGGCGGGGGGCCGTCCGACCCAGTACTTC.